This is a list of T cell receptor beta chains from one sample in a study of vaccination effects on CD4 cells after COVID-19. Here immunoSEQ multiplex PCR was the method, and the copy in TCRdb shows in-frame clones only, minus some. The sample records 37,000 or so clones, about 60% being singletons. No cognate antigen is known for these TCRs. This material consisted of CD4+ T cells from PBMCs cultured with HCoV-OC43 spike peptides, taken before COVID-19 vaccination. These receptors all stem from a human donor who received a COVID-19 vaccine. Both conserved end residues are part of each CDR3. The order of the fields is J gene, V gene, D gene, clone size, CDR3 DNA, CDR3 protein. The D gene is left open where the match is weak. Clone size is given for some rows only: seen once, a few or many times, or a class if the clone is expanded.

TRBJ1-3	TRBV12-2	.	few	TGTGCAAGTCGCTTAGCCGGGACACCTGGGAACACCATATATTTT	CASRLAGTPGNTIYF
TRBJ2-3	TRBV7-9	.	once	TGTGCCAGCAGCTTGCGGGGAGTCGGCACAGATACGCAGTATTTT	CASSLRGVGTDTQYF
TRBJ1-1	TRBV25-1	.	.	TGTGCCAGCAGTGAATGGGGCGGAAATGAAGCTTTCTTT	CASSEWGGNEAFF
TRBJ2-6	TRBV6-1	.	.	TGTGCCAGCAGTGACCGGGGAGGGGGATCTGGGGCCAACGTCCTGACTTTC	CASSDRGGGSGANVLTF
TRBJ2-3	TRBV27	.	few	TGTGCCAGCAGTTGGGGCCCCCACACAGATACGCAGTATTTT	CASSWGPHTDTQYF
TRBJ2-1	TRBV29-1	.	.	TGCAGCGTTGACATTAGTAGCAATGAGCAGTTCTTC	CSVDISSNEQFF
TRBJ2-7	TRBV11-2	.	.	TGTGCCAGCAGCACGCCTAGGGGGCGGGGGGTGGGCTACGAGCAGTACTTC	CASSTPRGRGVGYEQYF
TRBJ2-5	TRBV3-1/TRBV3-2	TRBD2	.	TGTGCCAGCAGCCAAGAAGGACTAGCTACGAAGACCCAGTACTTC	CASSQEGLATKTQYF
TRBJ2-1	TRBV10-2	TRBD2	.	TGCGCCAGCAGTGAGTCGGGAGGGAGAGACGAGCAGTTCTTC	CASSESGGRDEQFF
TRBJ2-5	TRBV5-1	.	.	TGCGCCAGCAGCAACAGGGCTGAGACCCAGTACTTC	CASSNRAETQYF
TRBJ2-7	TRBV11-2	.	.	TGTGCCAGCAGCTTAGTGCGGACTGGCTCCTACGAGCAGTACTTC	CASSLVRTGSYEQYF
TRBJ2-7	TRBV6-5	TRBD1	.	TGTGCCAGCAAGACCACGAGATCAGGGGGTGTGGACTTC	CASKTTRSGGVDF
TRBJ2-7	TRBV19	TRBD1	.	TGTGCCAGTAGTAGTGTTAGGGGGACAGGGACCTACGAGCAGTACTTC	CASSSVRGTGTYEQYF
TRBJ2-2	TRBV5-5	.	.	TGTGCCAGCAGCCGGGCCCCGGGAGTCTTGGGCGGGGAGCTGTTTTTT	CASSRAPGVLGGELFF
TRBJ1-4	TRBV29-1	TRBD1	.	TGCAGCGTTGAATTTGAGGCAGGGGGACAACTGTTTTTT	CSVEFEAGGQLFF
TRBJ2-2	TRBV9	TRBD1	.	TGTGCCAGCAGCCAACCGCAGGGGGCGCTTACCGGGGAGCTGTTTTTT	CASSQPQGALTGELFF
TRBJ2-6	TRBV5-1	.	.	TGCGCCAGCAGCTCGCCAACCAGCAAACAATCAACTCTGGGGGCCAACGTCCTGACTTTC	CASSSPTSKQSTLGANVLTF
TRBJ2-6	TRBV30	.	.	TGTGCCTGGAGTGTAAAGGGTCGACTAAACGTCCTGACTTTC	CAWSVKGRLNVLTF
TRBJ2-3	TRBV5-4	.	.	TGTGCCAGCAGCATACTTCTAGGGCGGGCAGATACGCAGTATTTT	CASSILLGRADTQYF
TRBJ2-2	TRBV18	.	.	TGTGCCAGCTCACCACCCGGGACTCAGGGGAGGACCGGGGAGCTGTTTTTT	CASSPPGTQGRTGELFF
TRBJ1-5	TRBV12-5	TRBD1	.	TGTGCTAGTGGTTTTTCTTGGACAGGGCAGGCCAATCAGCCCCAGCATTTT	CASGFSWTGQANQPQHF
TRBJ1-3	TRBV3-1/TRBV3-2	.	.	TGTGCCAGCAGCCAATCGCCAACCTCTGGAAACACCATATATTTT	CASSQSPTSGNTIYF
TRBJ2-3	TRBV11-2	.	.	TGTGCCAGCAGCTTGAATCCGAGAACAGATACGCAGTATTTT	CASSLNPRTDTQYF
TRBJ2-7	TRBV19	TRBD2	.	TGTGCCAGTAGTCCTATTCGGAGCGGGGAACCATACGAGCAGTACTTC	CASSPIRSGEPYEQYF
TRBJ1-2	TRBV29-1	.	few	TGCAGCGTTGAGTCCGATGGCTACACCTTC	CSVESDGYTF
TRBJ2-5	TRBV4-1	.	.	TGCGCCAGCAGCCCAGCGGAGGGAAGCTTCCAAGAGACCCAGTACTTC	CASSPAEGSFQETQYF
TRBJ2-2	TRBV7-9	.	.	TGTGCCAGCAGCTTCATCGTTAGGGAGCTGTTTTTT	CASSFIVRELFF
TRBJ1-2	TRBV12-3/TRBV12-4	.	.	TGTGCCAGCAGTTTCGGACTTGGGGGCTACACCTTC	CASSFGLGGYTF
TRBJ1-3	TRBV5-1	.	.	TGCGCCAGCAGCTTGGGACCGAATGGAAACACCATATATTTT	CASSLGPNGNTIYF
TRBJ1-2	TRBV30	.	.	TGTGCCTGGTCCGATGGGAACTATGGCTACACCTTC	CAWSDGNYGYTF
TRBJ2-1	TRBV6-4	TRBD2	few	TGTGCCAGCAGTGCCCTTGCAGGTAGCGGGAGTAGTGAGCAGTTCTTC	CASSALAGSGSSEQFF
TRBJ2-6	TRBV2	.	.	TGTGCCAGCAACCCCCCTTCTGGGGCCAACGTCCTGACTTTC	CASNPPSGANVLTF
TRBJ1-5	TRBV2	.	few	TGTGCCAGCAAGTCGGCAGGGAGAAGCAATCAGCCCCAGCATTTT	CASKSAGRSNQPQHF
TRBJ1-6	TRBV6-1	TRBD1	few	TGTGCCAGCAGTGACCAAGGACAGGGTATACCCCTCCACTTT	CASSDQGQGIPLHF
TRBJ2-5	TRBV29-1	.	.	TGCAGCGTGGCGTGGGGGAATCAAGAGACCCAGTACTTC	CSVAWGNQETQYF
TRBJ2-5	TRBV3-1/TRBV3-2	TRBD2	once	TGTGCCAGCAGCCCAGGGGTAGCGGGGGGCGAGGAGACCCAGTACTTC	CASSPGVAGGEETQYF
TRBJ1-4	TRBV24-1	TRBD1	.	TGTGCCACGGGGGACAGGGGGGATGAAAAACTGTTTTTT	CATGDRGDEKLFF
TRBJ1-6	TRBV4-1	TRBD1	.	TGCGCCAGCAGCCTAAACGCGGAGGGGGCGGGGAATTCACCCCTCCACTTT	CASSLNAEGAGNSPLHF
TRBJ1-3	TRBV6-5	.	.	TGTGCCAGCAGTTACGGGGAAGTTGCTGGAAACACCATATATTTT	CASSYGEVAGNTIYF
TRBJ1-3	TRBV27	TRBD1	.	TGTGCCAGCAGTTTAGACGGACAGGGCCTCTCTGGAAACACCATATATTTT	CASSLDGQGLSGNTIYF
TRBJ1-5	TRBV27	.	.	TGTGCCAGCAGTTTTTTCAGTGGACAGCCCCAGCATTTT	CASSFFSGQPQHF
TRBJ2-5	TRBV20-1	TRBD1	.	TGCAGTGTTGGCGGGACAGGGGACTTC	CSVGGTGDF
TRBJ1-5	TRBV6-5	TRBD1	.	TGTGCCAGCAGTTACGACAGGGTGTATGGGGCCCAGCATTTT	CASSYDRVYGAQHF
TRBJ1-1	TRBV5-1	TRBD1	.	TGCGCCAGCAGCCGGAATGGACAGGGGACGGACACTGAAGCTTTCTTT	CASSRNGQGTDTEAFF
TRBJ1-2	TRBV6-5	.	.	TGTGCCAGCAGCGCCACAGGCAACTATGGCTACACCTTC	CASSATGNYGYTF
TRBJ1-2	TRBV6-2/TRBV6-3	TRBD1	.	TGTGCCAGCAGCTTACCACAGGGAACAGGGGAATCTGGCTACACCTTC	CASSLPQGTGESGYTF
TRBJ2-2	TRBV19	TRBD1	few	TGTGCCAGTAGGGCTCTGGACAGGGGATTGTTAGCCGGGGAGCTGTTTTTT	CASRALDRGLLAGELFF
TRBJ1-1	TRBV19	.	few	TGTGCCAGTAGTCTCCCGACGGTAAACACTGAAGCTTTCTTT	CASSLPTVNTEAFF
TRBJ2-2	TRBV10-3	TRBD1	.	TGTGCCATCAGTTTTGGACAGGGCACGAACACCGGGGAGCTGTTTTTT	CAISFGQGTNTGELFF
TRBJ1-3	TRBV6-5	.	.	TGTGCCAGTACGGAACAGGGTTTCGGGAACACCATATATTTT	CASTEQGFGNTIYF
TRBJ2-3	TRBV28	.	few	TGTGCCAGCAGTTTCACAGATACGCAGTATTTT	CASSFTDTQYF
TRBJ2-7	TRBV7-5	.	.	TGTGTCAGAAGCTTAACTCGCTACGAGCAGTACTTC	CVRSLTRYEQYF
TRBJ2-4	TRBV11-2	.	.	TGTGCCAGCAGCGCAGTGGGGGATGGGGTCATTCAGTACTTC	CASSAVGDGVIQYF